This TCR beta chain was identified in a study of blood T cells in healthy people across ages. Regarding this clonotype: Its target is unknown.

Primed by a sample-barcoded 5' primer and a J-beta primer mix, a second PCR proceeded for about 6 to 11 cycles. Unique molecular identifiers of 12 random nucleotides labeled each cDNA. MiXCR, run by TCRdb on the 5' RACE reads, gives a single entry per CDR3 protein. Of over 1,500,000 distinct CDR3 sequences listed, around 42% were seen once; the top ten hold roughly 24%. Findings and caveats of the study: Naive CD4+ cells and diversity were both higher in long-lived donors than in aged donors.

J lost 8 bases, V lost 2 bases, and 5 bases had no gene match. The CDR3 runs 15 residues. Germline V lookup: CDR1 MNHEY, CDR2 SVGAGI. Material: blood. The clonotype comes from a human donor in good health. The chain recombines TRBV6-5 with TRBJ2-1; TRBD1 matches at 11 bases. CDR3 nucleotide sequence: TGTGCCAGCAGTTACGGGACAGGGGGGGTCGATGAGCAGTTCTTC. The encoded protein is CASSYGTGGVDEQFF.